This TCR beta chain was recorded in a study of monozygotic twins with inflammatory bowel disease. This CDR3 has 14 amino acids. Germline values: CDR1 MNHEY, CDR2 SMNVEV (reference sequence). Investigators pulled total RNA out of whole blood and did not sort T cells. Details on this clonotype: Its matching antigen is unknown.

Overall study findings and caveats: A reduction in TCRbeta diversity (inverse Simpson) was seen in IBD patients relative to healthy co-twins.

Researchers generated cDNA in eight separate reactions per sample. TCRdb reanalyzed the 5' RACE reads and collapses them to one entry per CDR3 protein, without DNA. The sample has 200,000 to 250,000 distinct CDR3 sequences; the top ten hold around 7.6%. The sample taken for sequencing was blood. The J gene is TRBJ2-2, the V gene TRBV27; TCRdb lists TRBD1, though no DNA is available to test this call. This TCR came from a human donor with ulcerative colitis or Crohn's disease, or a healthy co-twin of an affected twin (not recorded which). The CDR3 here is CASSPVWGTGELFF.